Listed below are T cell receptor beta chains from one sample, sequenced in a study of blood T cell repertoires in COVID-19. The table came from immunoSEQ multiplex PCR; TCRdb's copy has only in-frame clones and leaves some out. The sample has some 390,000 clones, around 92% seen once. Sequencing input: PBMCs or T cells enriched from blood (not recorded which). These receptors all come from a woman in her twenties or thirties who had recovered from COVID-19. The CDR3 runs from the conserved cysteine through the conserved F or W. A D gene is named only where the DNA matches it firmly. Rows give clone size only sometimes, using once, few, many, or a class for an expanded clone.

j_call clone_size v_call d_call cdr3_aa cdr3_nt
TRBJ1-2 - TRBV18 TRBD1 CASSPGTEYGYTF TGTGCCAGCTCACCCGGGACAGAATATGGCTACACCTTC
TRBJ2-7 - TRBV27 TRBD2 CASGTSVSYEQYF TGTGCCAGCGGAACTAGCGTTTCCTACGAGCAGTACTTC
TRBJ1-1 - TRBV6-1 - CASSDEYSDTEAFF TGTGCCAGCAGTGACGAGTATTCTGACACTGAAGCTTTCTTT
TRBJ1-6 - TRBV7-8 - CASSFNNSPLHF TGTGCCAGCAGCTTCAATAATTCACCCCTCCACTTT
TRBJ2-1 - TRBV2 TRBD2 CASIPRLAAFYNEQFF TGTGCCAGCATCCCCCGACTAGCGGCCTTCTACAATGAGCAGTTCTTC
TRBJ2-1 - TRBV14 TRBD2 CASSQDTSGRDAYNEQFF TGTGCCAGCAGCCAAGATACAAGCGGGAGAGACGCCTACAATGAGCAGTTCTTC
TRBJ1-3 once TRBV28 - CASNLGGAITGGNTIYF TGTGCCAGCAACCTGGGGGGGGCAATAACGGGTGGAAACACCATATATTTT
TRBJ2-2 - TRBV11-2 - CASSLNVAVGQDTGELFF TGTGCCAGCAGCTTAAACGTAGCGGTCGGCCAGGATACCGGGGAGCTGTTTTTT
TRBJ2-3 - TRBV6-1 TRBD2 CASSEWASGYTDTQYF TGTGCCAGCAGTGAATGGGCTAGCGGCTACACAGATACGCAGTATTTT
TRBJ1-5 once TRBV7-2 - CASSFGPRGQPQHF TGTGCCAGCAGCTTTGGTCCGCGGGGCCAGCCCCAGCATTTT
TRBJ2-7 - TRBV5-6 - CASSLDFRSHYGSYEQYF TGTGCCAGCAGCTTGGATTTCCGGTCCCACTACGGCTCCTACGAGCAGTACTTC
TRBJ1-4 - TRBV29-1 TRBD1 CSVAGQGSEKLFF TGCAGCGTGGCTGGACAGGGATCGGAAAAACTGTTTTTT
TRBJ2-3 once TRBV6-4 - CASSDYVGDTQYF TGTGCCAGCAGTGACTACGTCGGAGATACGCAGTATTTT
TRBJ2-5 - TRBV27 TRBD2 CASSLGMTSGGAETQYF TGTGCCAGCAGTTTGGGGATGACTAGCGGGGGGGCAGAGACCCAGTACTTC
TRBJ2-7 - TRBV11-2 - CASSLVSGASSYEQYF TGTGCCAGCAGCTTAGTGAGTGGGGCAAGCTCCTACGAGCAGTACTTC
TRBJ1-1 - TRBV11-2 TRBD1 CASSLYIFGTGYTEAFF TGTGCCAGCAGCTTGTATATTTTCGGGACAGGGTACACTGAAGCTTTCTTT
TRBJ1-1 - TRBV6-2/TRBV6-3 - CASSYQYEGADNTEAFF TGTGCCAGCAGTTATCAATATGAGGGAGCCGATAACACTGAAGCTTTCTTT
TRBJ1-4 - TRBV19 TRBD1 CASSLRQGGGEKLFF TGTGCCAGTAGTCTCCGACAGGGTGGAGGTGAAAAACTGTTTTTT
TRBJ2-3 - TRBV5-1 - CASSLSPSGTQYF TGCGCCAGCAGCCTAAGTCCGAGTGGTACGCAGTATTTT
TRBJ2-7 - TRBV30 - CAWMGRYEQYF TGTGCCTGGATGGGCCGTTACGAGCAGTACTTC
TRBJ2-2 - TRBV9 - CASSVEEGTGELFF TGTGCCAGCAGCGTAGAGGAGGGAACCGGGGAGCTGTTTTTT